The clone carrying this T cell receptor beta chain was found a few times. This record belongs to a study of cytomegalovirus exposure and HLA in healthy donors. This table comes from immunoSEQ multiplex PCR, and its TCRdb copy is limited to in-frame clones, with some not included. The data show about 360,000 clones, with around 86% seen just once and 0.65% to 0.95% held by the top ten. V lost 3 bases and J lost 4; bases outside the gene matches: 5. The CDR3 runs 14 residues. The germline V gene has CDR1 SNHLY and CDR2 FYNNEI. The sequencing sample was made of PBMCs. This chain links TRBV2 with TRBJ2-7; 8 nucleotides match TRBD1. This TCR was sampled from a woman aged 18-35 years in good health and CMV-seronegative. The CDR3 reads CASSDKGTGYEQYF. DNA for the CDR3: TGTGCCAGCAGTGACAAAGGGACAGGATACGAGCAGTACTTC. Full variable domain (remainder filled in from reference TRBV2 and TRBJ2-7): EPEVTQTPSHQVTQMGQEVILRCVPISNHLYFYWYRQILGQKVEFLVSFYNNEISEKSEIFDDQFSVERPDGSNFTLKIRSTKLEDSAMYFCASSDKGTGYEQYFGPGTRLTVT.